One sample yielded the 21 T cell receptor beta chains listed below, sequenced in a study of tumor-infiltrating lymphocytes in primary liver carcinoma. TCR beta cDNA was prepared out of around 460 ng total RNA by means of a constant-region primer. For TCR beta, libraries were produced by three nested multiplex PCR rounds using slightly modified ARM-PCR. The opening two PCR rounds, about 11 cycles each, paired TRBV1-TRBV30 forward primers with a C-beta reverse primer. TCRdb reanalysed the multiplex PCR reads using MiXCR and keeps one entry per CDR3 protein. The table lists more than 55,000 distinct CDR3 sequences, about three quarters of them singletons. DNA and RNA were both co-extracted from about 20-30 mg of bulk tissue that had not been sorted. Sample: liver tumor tissue from sampling region 2. Subset: tumor region T2, inferior pole. Every receptor here comes from a man in his forties with primary liver carcinoma and hepatitis B virus infection.

The chain recombines TRBV29-1 with TRBJ2-7; the match to TRBD1 covers 9 bases. The J segment lost 1 base and the V segment lost 6 bases, leaving 7 bases of the junction unmatched. CDR1 is SQVTM and CDR2 is ANQGSEA in the germline V gene. CDR3 length: 14 residues. This chain's CDR3 is CSVAGTGSSYEQYF. CDR3 coding DNA: TGCAGCGTCGCCGGGACAGGGAGTTCCTACGAGCAGTACTTC.

Note on this clonotype: At one of its ends the junction is not consistent with the germline gene, which may arise from a read error. This chain uses TRBV4-2 with TRBJ2-3; the D gene is possibly TRBD2 (7 bases). Germline CDR1 reads LGHNA; CDR2 reads YNFKEQ. This CDR3 has 15 amino acids. The CDR3 loop is CASNQDIGGADTQYF. For the CDR3, the DNA is TGTGCCAGCAACCAAGACATTGGGGGGGCAGATACGCAGTACTTT.

Details on this clonotype: This may arise from a read error, as a much more abundant clone is one base away. This chain joins TRBV4-2 and TRBJ2-3, with 9 bases that match TRBD2. Per the germline V gene, CDR1 is LGHNA and CDR2 is YNFKEQ. The CDR3 loop spans 18 amino acids. CDR3 amino acids: CASSQGLALAGKLDRQYF. The CDR3 coding sequence is TGTGCCAGCAGCCAAGGTCTGGCGCTAGCGGGGAAACTAGATAGGCAGTATTTT.

Details on this clonotype: A junction end diverges from the germline sequence, so it may reflect a read error. The rearrangement uses TRBV6-1 and TRBJ1-5, with unresolved D. CDR3 size: 14 residues. CDR1 MNHNS and CDR2 SASEGT come from the germline V gene. CDR3 bases: TGTGCCAGCAGTGAGGCGAGGGAAAAGGTGCCCCAGCATTTC. Amino acid sequence: CASSEAREKVPQHF.

Of note for this clonotype: An end of the junction does not agree with germline; a read error may underlie this. The V gene is TRBV4-3, the J gene TRBJ1-6, with D uncertain. Germline-derived CDR1 and CDR2 are LGHNA and YSLEER. This CDR3 is 14 amino acids long. CDR3 DNA: TGCGCCAGCAGGCAAGATTTTTCCGATTCACCGCTCCACTTT. Protein: CASRQDFSDSPLHF.

Notes on this clonotype: A read error may be the cause here, since a much bigger clone is one base away. The chain recombines TRBV4-3 with TRBJ2-1; 12 positions agree with TRBD2. CDR1 is LGHNA, CDR2 YSLEER, per germline. Trimming removed 6 bases from V and 7 bases from J; junction bases left unmatched: 16. This CDR3 region has 18 residues. CDR3 sequence: CASSLDWASGRAWNEQFF. The CDR3 nucleotides read TGCGCCAGCAGTCTGGATTGGGCTAGCGGGAGGGCCTGGAATGAGCAGTTCTTC.

Remarks on this clonotype: Sequence at one end of the junction differs from germline and may be a read error. The chain combines TRBV6-1 with TRBJ2-1, with D possibly TRBD2 on 5 matching bases. The CDR3 extends over 17 amino acids. Germline CDR1 and CDR2: MNHNS and SASEGT. The CDR3 protein is CASSVGFLGISYNEQLF. The CDR3 DNA is TGTGCCAGCAGTGTCGGTTTTCTCGGGATCTCCTACAATGAGCAGCTCTTC.

A note on this clonotype: A junction boundary mismatches the germline segment, possibly from a read error. The rearrangement joins TRBV24-1 to TRBJ2-2; the match to TRBD1 covers 9 bases. From germline, CDR1 is KGHDR and CDR2 SFDVKD. The CDR3 covers 14 residues. CDR3 DNA sequence: TGTGCCACCAGTGCTCAGGGACAGGGTTCGGAAGTGTTGTTT. Translation: CATSAQGQGSEVLF.

About this clonotype itself: The junction and the germline gene differ at one end; a read error may be behind it. This chain uses TRBV24-1 with TRBJ2-3; TRBD1 might be the D (5 bases). The CDR3 covers 16 residues. CDR1 and CDR2 from the germline V gene are KGHDR and SFDVKD. The chain's CDR3 is CATSDATANPTGTQYF. The CDR3 DNA is TGTGCCACCAGTGATGCGACCGCAAATCCCACAGGTACGCAGTATTTT.

As for this clonotype: The junction and the germline gene differ at one end; a read error may be behind it. The chain is built from TRBV5-6 and TRBJ2-1; D might be TRBD2 (5 bases). The CDR3 sequence is 13 residues long. CDR1 is SGHDT, CDR2 YYEEEE, per germline. The CDR3 here is CVSTGGPNNEQFF. The CDR3, as DNA: TGTGTCAGCACCGGAGGACCGAACAATGAGCAGTTCTTC.

Regarding this clonotype: Germline and junction disagree at one end, which may indicate a read error. The chain joins TRBV11-2 to TRBJ2-7; 12 nucleotides line up with TRBD2. Germline loops: CDR1 SGHAT, CDR2 FQNNGV. This CDR3 spans 16 amino acids. The CDR3 DNA sequence: TGTGCCAGCAGCATGCGGACTAGCGGGGTCTCCTACGAACAGTACTTC. Its protein is CASSMRTSGVSYEQYF.

The chain joins TRBV4-1 to TRBJ2-3, with 10 bases aligning to TRBD2. The germline V gene encodes CDR1 MGHRA and CDR2 YSYEKL. This CDR3 has 18 amino acids. CDR3 sequence reads: CAGSQTISLAGVTDTQYF. Written as DNA, the CDR3 is TGCGCAGGCAGCCAGACCATTTCCCTAGCGGGAGTCACCGATACGCAGTATTTT.

Of note for this clonotype: A much larger clone is a single base away; this may be a read error. CDR3 protein: CAWSMGQGDEKLFF. The CDR3, as DNA: TGTGCCTGGAGCATGGGCCAGGGGGACGAAAAACTGTTTTTT. The gene calls are TRBV30 and TRBJ1-4, with TRBD1 matching over 7 bases. J gave up 8 bases and V 3 bases, and 9 bases lay outside the gene matches. This CDR3 is 14 amino acids long. Germline V lookup: CDR1 GTSNPN, CDR2 SVGIG (reference sequence).

The J gene is TRBJ2-7, the V gene TRBV6-1; tentatively, D is TRBD2 (5 bases). This CDR3 region has 16 residues. V lost 6 bases, J lost 2 bases, and 20 bases lay in between. CDR1 and CDR2 (germline): MNHNS, SASEGT. In nucleotides, the CDR3 is TGTGCCAGCAGCCGGAGGCCCCCCGACAACCCCTACGAGCAGTACTTC. Translating it yields CASSRRPPDNPYEQYF.

V usage is TRBV11-2 and J usage is TRBJ2-1; 7 bases fit TRBD2. The CDR3 totals 13 residues. Germline trimming cut 0 bases from V and 15 bases from J; bases unmatched to any gene: 8. The V gene's germline CDR1 is SGHAT and CDR2 FQNNGV. Written as DNA, the CDR3 is TGTGCCAGCAGCTTAGATCGACTAGCTGTGGGGTTCTTC. It encodes CASSLDRLAVGFF.

With respect to this clonotype: With a much larger clone just one base away, this may be a read error. The genes are TRBV29-1 and TRBJ2-1; D ambiguous. The CDR3 is made up of 10 amino acids. CDR1 SQVTM and CDR2 ANQGSEA come from the germline V gene. The V end lost 7 bases, the J end lost 7 bases, and 8 bases lay between the germline ends. The CDR3 bases are TGCAGCGCACGATGTAATGAGCAGTTCTTC. This encodes CSARCNEQFF.

The chain has TRBV10-3 and TRBJ2-7; D ambiguous. This CDR3 has 12 amino acids. CDR1 and CDR2 from the germline V gene are ENHRY and SYGVKD. Between the trimmed V and J ends, which lost 7 bases and 10 bases, there was a span of 17 bases. The CDR3 here is CAITETGQEQYF. The CDR3, as DNA: TGTGCCATCACTGAAACCGGGCAAGAACAGTACTTC.

This clonotype was counted many times. The chain combines TRBV12-5 with TRBJ2-7; D unresolved. The V gene lost 3 bases and the J gene lost 4 bases, with 7 bases spanning the gap. CDR3 size: 12 residues. Germline assignment: CDR1 LGHNT and CDR2 FRNRAP. The CDR3 nucleotides are TGTGCTAGTGGTTTCGGGCAATACGAGCAGTACTTC. It encodes CASGFGQYEQYF.

Details on this clonotype: No conserved phenylalanine or tryptophan is present at the end of the CDR3, so a read error is the likely explanation. This chain joins TRBV6-5 and TRBJ2-7; TRBD1 might be the D (6 bases). This CDR3 region has 13 residues. Per germline, CDR1 MNHEY and CDR2 SVGAGI. The CDR3 is CASSRTDAYVQYY. In DNA form, the CDR3 reads TGTGCCAGCAGCCGGACAGATGCCTACGTGCAGTACTAC.

Concerning this clonotype itself: As the CDR3 is not closed by the conserved phenylalanine or tryptophan, this likely results from a read error. Because the CDR3's place on the DNA is in doubt, the DNA is left out and the CDR3 is given as listed by TCRdb. The gene calls are TRBV6-2 or TRBV6-3 and TRBJ2-2; the tabulated D call, TRBD1, remains unverified against the DNA. The V gene's germline CDR1 is MNHEY and CDR2 SVGEGT. 14 amino acids form the CDR3, both terminal residues included. The CDR3 here is CATLEQGGTGELFL.

Turning to this clonotype: A junction end diverges from the germline sequence, so it may reflect a read error. This chain links TRBV11-2 with TRBJ1-5; D is undetermined. Germline loops: CDR1 SGHAT, CDR2 FQNNGV. The CDR3 has 13 amino acids. CDR3 amino acids: CASSLDSWQPQHF. The CDR3 DNA reads as TGTGCCAGCAGTTTAGATAGCTGGCAGCCCCAGCATTTT. The full variable domain, its missing parts supplied by reference TRBV11-2 and TRBJ1-5, is EAGVAQSPRYKIIEKRQSVAFWCNPISGHATLYWYQQILGQGPKLLIQFQNNGVVDDSQLPKDRFSAERLKGVDSTLKIQPAKLEDSAVYLCASSLDSWQPQHFGDGTRLSIL.